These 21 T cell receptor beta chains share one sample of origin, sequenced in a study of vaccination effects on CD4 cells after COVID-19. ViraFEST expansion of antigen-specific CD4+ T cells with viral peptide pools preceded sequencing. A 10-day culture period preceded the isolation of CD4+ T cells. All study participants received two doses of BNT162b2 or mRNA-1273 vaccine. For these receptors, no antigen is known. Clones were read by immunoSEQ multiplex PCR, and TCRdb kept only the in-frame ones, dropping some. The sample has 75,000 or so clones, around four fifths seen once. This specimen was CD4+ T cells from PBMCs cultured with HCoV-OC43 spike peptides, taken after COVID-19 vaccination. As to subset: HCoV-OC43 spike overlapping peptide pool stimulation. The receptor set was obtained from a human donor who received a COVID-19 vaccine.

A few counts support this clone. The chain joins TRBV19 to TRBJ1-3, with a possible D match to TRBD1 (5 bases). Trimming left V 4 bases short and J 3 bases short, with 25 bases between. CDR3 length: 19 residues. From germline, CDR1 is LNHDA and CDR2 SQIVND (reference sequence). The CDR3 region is CASSTSGPSRGGNGNTIYF. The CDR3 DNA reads TGTGCCAGTAGTACTTCGGGTCCTTCACGTGGGGGAAATGGAAACACCATATATTTT.

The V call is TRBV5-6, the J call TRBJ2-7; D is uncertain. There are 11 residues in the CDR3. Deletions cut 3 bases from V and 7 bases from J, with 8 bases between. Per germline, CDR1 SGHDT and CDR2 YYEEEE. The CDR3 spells CASSYGTEQYV. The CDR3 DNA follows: TGTGCCAGCAGCTATGGAACAGAGCAGTACGTC.

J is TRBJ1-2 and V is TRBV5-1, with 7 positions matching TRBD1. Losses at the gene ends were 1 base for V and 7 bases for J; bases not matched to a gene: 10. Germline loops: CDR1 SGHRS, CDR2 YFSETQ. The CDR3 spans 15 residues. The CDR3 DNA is TGCGCCAGCAGCTTGATTGAGGAGGGGGCGCTTGGCTACACCTTC. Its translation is CASSLIEEGALGYTF.

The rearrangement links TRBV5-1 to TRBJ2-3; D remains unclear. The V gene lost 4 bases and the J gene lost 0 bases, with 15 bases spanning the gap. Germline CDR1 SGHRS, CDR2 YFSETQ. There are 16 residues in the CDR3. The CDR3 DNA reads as TGCGCCAGCAGCCCTCGGACCTCCCCTAGCACAGATACGCAGTATTTT. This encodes CASSPRTSPSTDTQYF.

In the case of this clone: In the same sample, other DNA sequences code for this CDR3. Here the CDR3 DNA reads TGCGCCAGCAGCTTATACGACAGAAACACCGGGGAGCTGTTTTTT. Translation: CASSLYDRNTGELFF. This chain uses TRBV5-1 with TRBJ2-2; a possible D gene is TRBD1 (5 bases). CDR1 SGHRS and CDR2 YFSETQ come from the germline V gene. This CDR3 has 15 residues. Between the trimmed V and J ends, which lost 2 bases and 2 bases, there was a span of 10 bases. The whole variable domain, remainder taken from reference TRBV5-1 and TRBJ2-2, is KAGVTQTPRYLIKTRGQQVTLSCSPISGHRSVSWYQQTPGQGLQFLFEYFSETQRNKGNFPGRFSGRQFSNSRSEMNVSTLELGDSALYLCASSLYDRNTGELFFGEGSRLTVL.

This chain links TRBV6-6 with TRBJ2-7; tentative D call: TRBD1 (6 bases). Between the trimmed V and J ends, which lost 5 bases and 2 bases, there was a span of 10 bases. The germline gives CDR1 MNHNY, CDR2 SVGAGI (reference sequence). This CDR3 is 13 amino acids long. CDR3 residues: CASSPRQAYEQYV. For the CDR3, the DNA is TGTGCCAGCAGTCCCCGACAGGCCTACGAGCAGTACGTC.

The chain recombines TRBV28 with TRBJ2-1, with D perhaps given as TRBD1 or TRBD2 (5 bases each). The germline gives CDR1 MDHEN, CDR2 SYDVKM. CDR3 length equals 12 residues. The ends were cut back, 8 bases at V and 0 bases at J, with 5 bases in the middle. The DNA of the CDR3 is TGTGCCAGCGGGGGCTCCTACAATGAGCAGTTCTTC. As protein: CASGGSYNEQFF.

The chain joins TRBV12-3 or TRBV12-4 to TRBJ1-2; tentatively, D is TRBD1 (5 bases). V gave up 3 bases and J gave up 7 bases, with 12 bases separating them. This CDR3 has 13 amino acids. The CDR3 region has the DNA TGTGCCAGCAGTTTTGGTCAGGGAGGTGGCTACACCTTC. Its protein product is CASSFGQGGGYTF.

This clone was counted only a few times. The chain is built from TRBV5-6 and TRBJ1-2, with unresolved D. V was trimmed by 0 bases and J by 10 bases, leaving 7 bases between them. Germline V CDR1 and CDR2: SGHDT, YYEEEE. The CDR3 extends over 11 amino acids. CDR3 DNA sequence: TGTGCCAGCAGCTTGGGACTGCTCTACACCTTC. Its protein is CASSLGLLYTF.

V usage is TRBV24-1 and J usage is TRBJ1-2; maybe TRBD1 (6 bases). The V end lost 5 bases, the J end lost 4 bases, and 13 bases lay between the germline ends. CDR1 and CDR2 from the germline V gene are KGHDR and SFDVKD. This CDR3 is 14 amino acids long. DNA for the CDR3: TGTGCCACCAGTGGCTCAGGGGTGGGCTATGGCTACACCTTC. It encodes CATSGSGVGYGYTF.

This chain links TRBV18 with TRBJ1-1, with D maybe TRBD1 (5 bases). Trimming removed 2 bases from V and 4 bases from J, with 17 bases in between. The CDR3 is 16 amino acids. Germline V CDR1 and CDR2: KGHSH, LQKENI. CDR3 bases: TGTGCCAGCTCACCAAGTCTTCTCGGGGGAGGCACTGAAGCTTTCTTT. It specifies CASSPSLLGGGTEAFF.

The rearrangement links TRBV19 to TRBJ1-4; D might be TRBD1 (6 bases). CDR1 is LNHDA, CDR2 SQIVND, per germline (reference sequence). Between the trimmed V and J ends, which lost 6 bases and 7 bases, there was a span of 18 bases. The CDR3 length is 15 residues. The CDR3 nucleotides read TGTGCCAGTAGCCCCCAGGCCAAAGGGGGTGAAAAACTGTTTTTT. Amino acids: CASSPQAKGGEKLFF.

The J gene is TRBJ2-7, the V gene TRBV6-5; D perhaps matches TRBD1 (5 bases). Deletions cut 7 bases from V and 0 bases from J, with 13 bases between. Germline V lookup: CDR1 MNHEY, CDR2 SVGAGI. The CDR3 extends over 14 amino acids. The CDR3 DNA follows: TGTGCCAGCAAGGTGGGGCTGAGCTCCTACGAGCAGTACGTC. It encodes CASKVGLSSYEQYV.

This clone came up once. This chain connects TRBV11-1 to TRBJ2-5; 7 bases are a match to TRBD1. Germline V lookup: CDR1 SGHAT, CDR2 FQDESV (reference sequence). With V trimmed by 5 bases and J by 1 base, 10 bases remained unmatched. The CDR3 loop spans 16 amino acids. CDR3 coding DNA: TGTGCCAGCAGCGTCACAGGGGTCGGGCTCCAAGAGACCCAGTACTTC. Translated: CASSVTGVGLQETQYF.

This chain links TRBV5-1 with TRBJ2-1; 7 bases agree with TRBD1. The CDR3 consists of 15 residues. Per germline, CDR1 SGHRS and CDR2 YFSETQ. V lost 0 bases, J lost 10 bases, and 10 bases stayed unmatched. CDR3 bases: TGCGCCAGCAGCTTGGAGCCACCAGGGGGAAGGGAGCAGTTCTTC. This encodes CASSLEPPGGREQFF.

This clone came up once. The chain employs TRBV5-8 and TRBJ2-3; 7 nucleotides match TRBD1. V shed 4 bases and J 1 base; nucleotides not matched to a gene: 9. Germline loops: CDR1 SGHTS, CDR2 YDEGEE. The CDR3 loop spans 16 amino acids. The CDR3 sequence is CASSVAWDSRTDTQYF. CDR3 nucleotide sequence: TGTGCCAGCAGCGTGGCCTGGGACAGCCGCACAGATACGCAGTATTTT.

In nucleotides, the CDR3 is TGTGCCAGCAGCTTATTCTGGGGTACCGGGGAGCTGTTTTTT. Protein: CASSLFWGTGELFF. The genes are TRBV7-2 and TRBJ2-2; D remains ambiguous. V lost 2 bases and J lost 5, with 9 bases in between. The germline V gene encodes CDR1 SGHTA and CDR2 FQGNSA. The CDR3 runs to 14 residues. Using reference TRBV7-2 and TRBJ2-2 for the parts outside the CDR3, the full variable domain is GAGVSQSPSNKVTEKGKDVELRCDPISGHTALYWYRQSLGQGLEFLIYFQGNSAPDKSGLPSDRFSAERTGGSVSTLTIQRTQQEDSAVYLCASSLFWGTGELFFGEGSRLTVL.

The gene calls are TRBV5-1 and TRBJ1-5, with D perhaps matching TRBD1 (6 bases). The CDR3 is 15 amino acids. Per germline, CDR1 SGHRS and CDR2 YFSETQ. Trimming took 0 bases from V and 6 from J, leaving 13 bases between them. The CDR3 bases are TGCGCCAGCAGCTTGGAGGGGGTGGTGGGTCAGCCCCAGCATTTT. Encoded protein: CASSLEGVVGQPQHF.

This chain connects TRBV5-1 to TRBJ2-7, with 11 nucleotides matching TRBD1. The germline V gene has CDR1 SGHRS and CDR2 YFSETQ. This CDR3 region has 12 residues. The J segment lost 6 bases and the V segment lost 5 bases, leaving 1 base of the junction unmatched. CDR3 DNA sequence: TGCGCCAGCAGGGGGACAGGGGGCGAGCAGTACGTC. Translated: CASRGTGGEQYV.

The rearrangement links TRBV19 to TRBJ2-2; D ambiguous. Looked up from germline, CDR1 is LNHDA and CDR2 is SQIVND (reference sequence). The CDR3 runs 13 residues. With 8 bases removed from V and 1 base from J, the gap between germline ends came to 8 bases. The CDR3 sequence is CASPSGNTGELFF. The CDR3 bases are TGTGCCAGTCCCAGTGGGAACACCGGGGAGCTGTTTTTT.

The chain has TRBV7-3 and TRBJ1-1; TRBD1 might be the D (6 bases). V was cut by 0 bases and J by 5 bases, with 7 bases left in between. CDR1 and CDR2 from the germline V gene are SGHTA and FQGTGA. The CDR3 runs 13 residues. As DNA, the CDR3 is TGTGCCAGCAGCTTAACAGGGGGAACTGAAGCTTTCTTT. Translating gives CASSLTGGTEAFF. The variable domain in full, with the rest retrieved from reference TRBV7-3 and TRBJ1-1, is GAGVSQTPSNKVTEKGKYVELRCDPISGHTALYWYRQSLGQGPEFLIYFQGTGAADDSGLPNDRFFAVRPEGSVSTLKIQRTERGDSAVYLCASSLTGGTEAFFGQGTRLTVV.